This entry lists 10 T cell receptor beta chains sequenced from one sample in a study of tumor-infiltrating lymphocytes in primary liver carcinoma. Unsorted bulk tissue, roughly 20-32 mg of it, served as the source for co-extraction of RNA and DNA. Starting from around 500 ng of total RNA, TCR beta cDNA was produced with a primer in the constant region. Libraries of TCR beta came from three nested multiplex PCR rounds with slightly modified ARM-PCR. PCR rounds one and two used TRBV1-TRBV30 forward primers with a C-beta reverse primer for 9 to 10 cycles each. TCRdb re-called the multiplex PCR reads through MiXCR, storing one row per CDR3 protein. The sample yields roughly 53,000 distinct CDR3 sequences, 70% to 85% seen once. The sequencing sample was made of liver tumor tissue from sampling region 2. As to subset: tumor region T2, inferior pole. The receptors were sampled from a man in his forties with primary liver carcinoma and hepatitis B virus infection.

CDR3 nucleotide sequence: TGCGCCAGCAGGCGGGGAGGAGGGGATGGCCAGCCCCAGCATTTT. It codes for CASRRGGGDGQPQHF. This chain connects TRBV4-1 to TRBJ1-5; tentatively, D is TRBD1 (5 bases). Trimming removed 6 bases at V and 7 bases at J, with 19 bases between. The CDR3 extends over 15 amino acids. Per the germline V gene, CDR1 is MGHRA and CDR2 is YSYEKL.

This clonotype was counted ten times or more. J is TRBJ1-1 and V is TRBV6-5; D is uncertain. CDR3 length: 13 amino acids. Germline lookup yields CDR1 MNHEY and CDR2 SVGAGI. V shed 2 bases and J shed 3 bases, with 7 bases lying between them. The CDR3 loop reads CASSYGQDTEAFF. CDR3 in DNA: TGTGCCAGCAGTTACGGGCAAGACACTGAAGCTTTCTTT.

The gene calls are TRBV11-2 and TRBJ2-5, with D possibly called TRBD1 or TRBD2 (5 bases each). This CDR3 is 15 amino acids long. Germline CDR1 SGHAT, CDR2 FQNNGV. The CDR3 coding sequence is TGTACAGGCAGCTTAAGGCCCGGGGACGGGGAGACCCAGTACTTC. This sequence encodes CTGSLRPGDGETQYF.

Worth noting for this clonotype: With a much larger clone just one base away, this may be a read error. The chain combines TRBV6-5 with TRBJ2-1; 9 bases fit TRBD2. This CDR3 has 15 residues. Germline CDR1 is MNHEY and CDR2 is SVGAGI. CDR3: CVSSYLAGGGNEQFF. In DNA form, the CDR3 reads TGTGTCAGCAGTTACTTGGCGGGAGGGGGGAATGAGCAGTTCTTC.

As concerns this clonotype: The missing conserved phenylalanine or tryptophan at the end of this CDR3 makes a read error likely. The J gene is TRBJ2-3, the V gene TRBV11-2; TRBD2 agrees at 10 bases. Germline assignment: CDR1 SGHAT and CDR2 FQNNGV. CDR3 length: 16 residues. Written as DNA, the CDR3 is TGTGCCAGCAACTTAGAGGGACTAGCGTGGACAGATAAGCAGTATCTT. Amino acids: CASNLEGLAWTDKQYL.

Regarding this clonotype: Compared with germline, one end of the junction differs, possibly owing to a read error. The CDR3 reads CASSLTSGDYGQYF. CDR3 sequence (DNA): TGTGCCAGTAGCTTAACTAGCGGGGACTACGGGCAGTACTTC. The genes are TRBV5-5 and TRBJ2-7; 10 nucleotides agree with TRBD2. Looked up from germline, CDR1 is SGHKS and CDR2 is YYEKEE (reference sequence). The CDR3 spans 14 residues.

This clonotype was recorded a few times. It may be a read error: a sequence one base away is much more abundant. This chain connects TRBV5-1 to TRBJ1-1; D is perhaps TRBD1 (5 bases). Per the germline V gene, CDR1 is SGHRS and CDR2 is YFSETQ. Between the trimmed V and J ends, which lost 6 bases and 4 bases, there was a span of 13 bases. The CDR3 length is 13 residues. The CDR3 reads CASNPLGGTEAFF. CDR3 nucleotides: TGCGCCAGCAACCCACTGGGGGGCACTGAAGCTTTCTTT.

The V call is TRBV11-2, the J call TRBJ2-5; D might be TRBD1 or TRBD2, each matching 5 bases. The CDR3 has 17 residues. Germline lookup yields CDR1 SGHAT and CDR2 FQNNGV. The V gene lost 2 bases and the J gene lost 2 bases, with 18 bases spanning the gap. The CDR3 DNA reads TGTGCCAGCAGCTTAATCAGTGGGGGTAGTCAGCAAGAGACCCAGTACTTC. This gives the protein CASSLISGGSQQETQYF.

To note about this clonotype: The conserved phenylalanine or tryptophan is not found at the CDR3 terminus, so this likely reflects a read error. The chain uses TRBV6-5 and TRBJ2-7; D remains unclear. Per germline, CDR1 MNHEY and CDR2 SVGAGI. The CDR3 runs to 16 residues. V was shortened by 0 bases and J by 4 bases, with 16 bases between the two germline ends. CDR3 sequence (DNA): TGTGCCAGCAGTTACTCGAGGATAGGTGACTCGTACGAGCAGTACTTA. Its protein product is CASSYSRIGDSYEQYL.

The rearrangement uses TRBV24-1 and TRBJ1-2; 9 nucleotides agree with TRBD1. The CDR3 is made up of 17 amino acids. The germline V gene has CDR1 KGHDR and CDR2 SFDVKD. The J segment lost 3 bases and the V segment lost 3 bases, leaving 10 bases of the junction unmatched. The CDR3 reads CATSDDRDRVLDYGYTF. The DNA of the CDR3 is TGTGCCACCAGTGATGACCGGGACAGGGTCTTGGACTATGGCTACACCTTC.